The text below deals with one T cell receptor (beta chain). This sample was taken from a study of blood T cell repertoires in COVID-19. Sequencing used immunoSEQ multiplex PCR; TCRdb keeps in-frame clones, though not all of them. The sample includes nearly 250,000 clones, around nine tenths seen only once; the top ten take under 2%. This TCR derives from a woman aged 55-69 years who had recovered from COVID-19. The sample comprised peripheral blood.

CDR3 DNA: TGTGCCAGTAGTATTTTGGGGACAGGGGTCCACGAGCAGTACTTC. Encoded protein: CASSILGTGVHEQYF. The chain is built from TRBV19 and TRBJ2-7; the match to TRBD1 covers 10 bases. Per the germline V gene, CDR1 is LNHDA and CDR2 is SQIVND (reference sequence). Germline trimming cut 3 bases from V and 5 bases from J; bases unmatched to any gene: 7. CDR3 length equals 15 residues.